These T cell receptor beta chains were read from a single sample in a study of T-cell memory formation after mild COVID-19. TCRdb recomputed calls from the 5' RACE reads with MiXCR, one row per CDR3 protein. This table holds approximately 260,000 distinct CDR3 sequences, 18% found once. The sequenced sample was PBMCs or a T cell subset sorted from them (not recorded which). The receptor set was obtained from a man between 18 and 29 years old who had mild COVID-19 (a few samples of this study predate the infection). Cell type and time point are not known. Both conserved end residues are part of each CDR3. Each record gives: D gene, J gene, V gene, clone size, CDR3 DNA, CDR3 protein. A D gene is named only where the DNA matches it firmly. Expanded clones are given a class, and other clones once, few, many or no size at all.

>-|TRBJ2-5|TRBV7-7|many
TGTGCCAGCAGCGTGGACAGCCCTGGGAAGACCCAGTACTTC
CASSVDSPGKTQYF
>-|TRBJ2-3|TRBV7-8|many
TGTGCCAGCAGCTTAGAGTCAGGGGCAGATACGCAGTATTTT
CASSLESGADTQYF
>-|TRBJ2-2|TRBV18|few
TGTGCCAGCTCAGTCCGGGAGAACACCGGGGAGCTGTTTTTT
CASSVRENTGELFF
>-|TRBJ1-1|TRBV7-8|few
TGTGCCAGCAGCCTAACCGTGGGGGTGCAAGCTGAAGCTTTCTTT
CASSLTVGVQAEAFF
>-|TRBJ2-7|TRBV5-1|many
TGCGCCAGCAGCCCCGGGGACCGGACCTACGAGCAGTACTTC
CASSPGDRTYEQYF
>TRBD1|TRBJ1-1|TRBV28|-
TGTGCCAGCAGTTTATTTCCCACAGGGGACCTTGAAGCTTTCTTT
CASSLFPTGDLEAFF
>-|TRBJ2-2|TRBV9|-
TGTGCCAGCAGCGTAGATTCCAGGGCCGGGGAGCTGTTTTTT
CASSVDSRAGELFF
>-|TRBJ2-1|TRBV9|-
TGTGCCAGCAGCCCCCCGAGGGAACGCTACAATGAGCAGTTCTTC
CASSPPRERYNEQFF
>-|TRBJ2-2|TRBV6-2/TRBV6-3|once
TGTGCCAGCAGCTCCTTTCCTACCGGGGAGCTGTTTTTT
CASSSFPTGELFF
>TRBD1|TRBJ1-2|TRBV5-1|-
TGCGCCAGCAGCTTCACTGGAGGACAGGGACCCTTGGCTGGCTACACCTTC
CASSFTGGQGPLAGYTF
>TRBD2|TRBJ2-1|TRBV9|-
TGTGCCAGCAGCGTGCGGCTAGCGGGGGTTAATGAGCAGTTCTTC
CASSVRLAGVNEQFF
>TRBD2|TRBJ2-2|TRBV6-5|few
TGTGCCAGCAGTAGACTAGCGGGTTCGAACACCGGGGAGCTGTTTTTT
CASSRLAGSNTGELFF
>-|TRBJ2-5|TRBV4-3|-
TGCGCCAGCAGCCTCGGTGGGGTGCGAGAGACCCAGTACTTC
CASSLGGVRETQYF
>TRBD2|TRBJ2-3|TRBV4-3|few
TGCGCCAGCAGCCAAGAAGGGACTAGCAGAGACACAGATACGCAGTATTTT
CASSQEGTSRDTDTQYF
>-|TRBJ1-3|TRBV12-3/TRBV12-4|-
TGTGCCAGCAGTTTAAACCTAGGGAACACCATATATTTT
CASSLNLGNTIYF
>-|TRBJ2-5|TRBV7-2|few
TGTGCCAGCAGACAAGCGTTCGCAGGGCGGGAGACCCAGTACTTC
CASRQAFAGRETQYF
>-|TRBJ2-5|TRBV5-1|-
TGCGCCAGCAGCTCCTCAGGACAGCCCCAAGAGACCCAGTACTTC
CASSSSGQPQETQYF
>-|TRBJ1-4|TRBV5-5|-
TGTGCCAGCAGATACACAACTAATGAAAAACTGTTTTTT
CASRYTTNEKLFF
>TRBD2|TRBJ2-3|TRBV13|-
TGTGCCAGCAGCTCGCGGGGGGCTGCAGATACGCAGTATTTT
CASSSRGAADTQYF
>-|TRBJ2-4|TRBV6-5|-
TGTGCCAGCAGTATAGATCTGGGGGCCAAAAACATTCAGTACTTC
CASSIDLGAKNIQYF
>TRBD1|TRBJ1-6|TRBV11-2|few
TGTGCCAGCAGCTTAACCTCAGGACAGGGATATAATTCACCCCTCCACTTT
CASSLTSGQGYNSPLHF
>-|TRBJ1-5|TRBV21-1|-
TGTGCCAGCAGCAAAGGGGCAGGGGACCGTGTAAAGCCCCAGCATTTT
CASSKGAGDRVKPQHF
>TRBD1|TRBJ1-5|TRBV4-1|-
TGCGCCAGCAGCCAGGCGGGACAGGGGTTTCAGCCCCAGCATTTT
CASSQAGQGFQPQHF
>-|TRBJ2-1|TRBV7-9|few
TGTGCCAGCAAAAGACAGCCCTTCGATGAGCAGTTCTTC
CASKRQPFDEQFF
>TRBD2|TRBJ2-7|TRBV20-1|-
TGCAGTGCGGTCTCCCCGGGACTAGAGTTCCACGAGCAGTACTTC
CSAVSPGLEFHEQYF
>-|TRBJ2-3|TRBV25-1|few
TGTGCCAGCGCACCACGGGGCGTAGATACGCAGTATTTT
CASAPRGVDTQYF
>TRBD1|TRBJ1-6|TRBV20-1|few
TGCAGTGCTAGACCGACAGGGCTTAATTCACCCCTCCACTTT
CSARPTGLNSPLHF
>-|TRBJ2-3|TRBV7-2|few
TGTGCCAGCAGCCTGTCTGACGGGGGCGATACGCAGTATTTT
CASSLSDGGDTQYF
>-|TRBJ2-2|TRBV28|few
TGTGCCAGCAGTTTATGGCAGACGAACACCGGGGAGCTGTTTTTT
CASSLWQTNTGELFF
>TRBD2|TRBJ2-3|TRBV20-1|many
TGCAGTGCTACTAGCGGGGTTAGCACAGATACGCAGTATTTT
CSATSGVSTDTQYF
>-|TRBJ1-1|TRBV5-1|many
TGCGCCAGCAGCTTGGCCTCTATGAACACTGAAGCTTTCTTT
CASSLASMNTEAFF
>-|TRBJ2-1|TRBV20-1|-
TGCAGTGCTAGACAGGGGAGTGATGAGCAGTTCTTC
CSARQGSDEQFF
>-|TRBJ2-2|TRBV6-4|many
TGTGCCAGCAGTCATGAGGGGGCCGGGGAGCTGTTTTTT
CASSHEGAGELFF
>-|TRBJ2-1|TRBV20-1|few
TGCAGTGCTCCGGGGGCGCGGAATGAGCAGTTCTTC
CSAPGARNEQFF
>-|TRBJ1-2|TRBV7-2|-
TGTGCCAGCAGCTTAGATACGGTAGACTATGGCTACACCTTC
CASSLDTVDYGYTF
>-|TRBJ1-1|TRBV7-9|many
TGTGCCAGCAGTTGGGGGTACACTGAAGCTTTCTTT
CASSWGYTEAFF
>TRBD1|TRBJ1-4|TRBV7-9|few
TGTGCCAGCAGCTTGACAGGGGATGGTGAAAAACTGTTTTTT
CASSLTGDGEKLFF
>-|TRBJ1-1|TRBV10-1|-
TGCGCCAGCAGTGCGACGGAGGGAACTGAAGCTTTCTTT
CASSATEGTEAFF
>-|TRBJ2-3|TRBV28|few
TGTGCCAGCAGTGCTCGTAGGGGGGGGCAAAGAGATACGCAGTATTTT
CASSARRGGQRDTQYF
>-|TRBJ1-5|TRBV10-3|few
TGTGCCATCAGTGGAGTAGGCCGCAATAATCAGCCCCAGCATTTT
CAISGVGRNNQPQHF
>TRBD1|TRBJ1-1|TRBV20-1|few
TGCAGTGCTGACGGACAGGGGGAAACTGAAGCTTTCTTT
CSADGQGETEAFF
>-|TRBJ2-1|TRBV6-2/TRBV6-3|few
TGTGCCAGCAACTCGAGGTCTTTCGGCGATGAGCAGTTCTTC
CASNSRSFGDEQFF